This note documents a single T cell receptor beta chain sequence. This specimen comes from a study of cytomegalovirus exposure and HLA in healthy donors. Overall study: It was reported in a later analysis that the same platform had been used for the 90 to 150 validation repertoires as for the 550 to 750 first-cohort repertoires.

Germline values: CDR1 MDHEN, CDR2 SYDVKM. With V trimmed by 5 bases and J by 7 bases, 9 bases remained unmatched. The CDR3 length is 14 residues. The method was immunoSEQ multiplex PCR; TCRdb's version includes in-frame clones alone and lacks a portion of them. The repertoire includes a few hundred thousand clones, roughly 89% of them detected once, and about 0.8% sits in the top ten. The sequence derives from a woman aged 18-30 years in good health and CMV-seronegative. This chain uses TRBV28 with TRBJ2-5; 8 bases map to TRBD1. The sample was PBMCs. The CDR3 here is CASSPDRGQGTQYF. The CDR3 nucleotides read TGTGCCAGCAGTCCCGACAGGGGCCAGGGGACCCAGTACTTC.